This paragraph covers one T cell receptor (beta chain) sequence. Antigen unknown. With 1 base removed from V and 6 bases from J, the gap between germline ends came to 15 bases. The CDR3 consists of 15 residues. Germline assignment: CDR1 LNHDA and CDR2 SQIVND (reference sequence). This sample is part of a study of T cell responses to AZD1222 COVID-19 vaccine. Study results and caveats: Reportedly, close to half of spike-specific TCRs are directed against unmutated variant regions. Among AZD1222 vaccinees, only six or seven were seropositive at baseline. Repertoire sampling happened only post peak T cell response.

The protocol was immunoSEQ multiplex PCR, while the TCRdb copy is restricted to in-frame clones and leaves out a portion. The table records 190,000 or so clones, around 93% of them present only once. Material: peripheral blood, obtained 28 days after the second AZD1222 dose. The chain carries TRBV19 and TRBJ1-2, with D unclear. The TCR comes from an adult who received the AZD1222 COVID-19 vaccine. CDR3 sequence: CASSIGGRTENGYTF. Written as DNA, the CDR3 is TGTGCCAGTAGTATAGGCGGACGAACAGAGAATGGCTACACCTTC. Full variable domain (rest looked up from reference TRBV19 and TRBJ1-2): DGGITQSPKYLFRKEGQNVTLSCEQNLNHDAMYWYRQDPGQGLRLIYYSQIVNDFQKGDIAEGYSVSREKKESFPLTVTSAQKNPTAFYLCASSIGGRTENGYTFGSGTRLTVV.